This TCR beta chain was documented in a study of blood T cell repertoires in COVID-19. Germline CDR1 SGHRS, CDR2 YFSETQ. There are 16 residues in the CDR3. V lost 0 bases and J lost 3; bases outside the gene matches: 9. Cohort 3 recovery required two negative PCRs, clearance, or symptom resolution. Sequencing was performed with immunoSEQ multiplex PCR; in TCRdb, only in-frame clones are kept and a portion is missing. The sample yields 180,000 or so clones, roughly four fifths seen once. The receptor was isolated from a man aged 50 to 59 who had recovered from COVID-19. The material sequenced was PBMCs or T cells enriched from blood (not recorded which). V is TRBV5-1 and J is TRBJ2-7; TRBD2 aligns across 7 bases. For the CDR3, the DNA is TGCGCCAGCAGCTTGGGACTCGGAGCGGGGCTCTACGAGCAGTACTTC. It codes for CASSLGLGAGLYEQYF.